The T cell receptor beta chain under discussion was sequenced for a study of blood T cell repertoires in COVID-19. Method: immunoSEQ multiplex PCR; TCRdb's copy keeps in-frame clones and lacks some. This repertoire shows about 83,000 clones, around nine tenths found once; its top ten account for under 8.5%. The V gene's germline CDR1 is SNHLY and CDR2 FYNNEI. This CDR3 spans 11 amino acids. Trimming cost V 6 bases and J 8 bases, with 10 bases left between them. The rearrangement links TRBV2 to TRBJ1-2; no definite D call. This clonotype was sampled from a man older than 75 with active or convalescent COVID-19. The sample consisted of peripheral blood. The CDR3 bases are TGTGCCAGCAGCGTAAGGAGCGGCTACACCTTC. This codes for CASSVRSGYTF.